This TCR beta chain emerged from a study of OX40 agonist ivuxolimab in advanced cancers. Findings and limits, study-wide: At 0.1 to 3.0 mg/kg and by week 6, CD4+ and CD8+ T cells in the blood had expanded clonally. People who partly responded at 0.1-3.0 mg/kg had some of the least clonal expansion seen.

CDR1 SGHDN and CDR2 FVKESK come from the germline V gene. V shed 5 bases and J shed 4 bases, with 9 bases lying between them. The CDR3 is 12 amino acids. Profiled with immunoSEQ multiplex PCR; TCRdb holds only in-frame clones, not every one. The sample records under 85,000 clones, about 88% being singletons. Details on this clone: What it binds is unknown.

Sequencing used CD4+ or CD8+ T cells sorted from blood, obtained in a trial of the OX40 agonist ivuxolimab. This clonotype originated in an adult with an advanced solid tumor such as melanoma, head and neck, liver or kidney cancer. The chain has TRBV14 and TRBJ2-7; TRBD2 might be the D (6 bases). Here the CDR3 reads CASSGSGYEQYF. CDR3 coding DNA: TGTGCCAGCAGCGGGAGCGGGTACGAGCAGTACTTC.